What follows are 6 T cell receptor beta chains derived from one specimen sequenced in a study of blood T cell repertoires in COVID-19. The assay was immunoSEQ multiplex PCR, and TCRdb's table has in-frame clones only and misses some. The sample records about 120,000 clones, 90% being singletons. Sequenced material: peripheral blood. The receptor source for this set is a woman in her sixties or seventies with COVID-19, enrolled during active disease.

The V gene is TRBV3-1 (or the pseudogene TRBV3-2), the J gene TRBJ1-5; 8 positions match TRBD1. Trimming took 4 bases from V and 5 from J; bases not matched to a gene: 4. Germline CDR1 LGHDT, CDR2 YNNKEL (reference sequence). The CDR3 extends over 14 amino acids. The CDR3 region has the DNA TGTGCCAGCAGCCGCGGACAGGGAGATCAGCCCCAGCATTTT. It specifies CASSRGQGDQPQHF.

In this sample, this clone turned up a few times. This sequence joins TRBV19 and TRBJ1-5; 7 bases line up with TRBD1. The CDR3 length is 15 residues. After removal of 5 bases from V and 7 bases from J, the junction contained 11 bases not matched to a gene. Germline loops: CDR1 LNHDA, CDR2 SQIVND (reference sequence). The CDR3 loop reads CASSRDRELGQPQHF. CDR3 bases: TGTGCCAGTAGTCGGGACAGAGAGCTTGGGCAGCCCCAGCATTTT.

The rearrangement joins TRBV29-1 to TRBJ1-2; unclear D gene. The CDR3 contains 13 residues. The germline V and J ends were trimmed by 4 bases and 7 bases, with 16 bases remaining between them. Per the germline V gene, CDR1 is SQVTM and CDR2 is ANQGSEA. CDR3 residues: CSVGGSLQPGYTF. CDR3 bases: TGCAGCGTTGGCGGGAGCCTGCAGCCTGGCTACACCTTC.

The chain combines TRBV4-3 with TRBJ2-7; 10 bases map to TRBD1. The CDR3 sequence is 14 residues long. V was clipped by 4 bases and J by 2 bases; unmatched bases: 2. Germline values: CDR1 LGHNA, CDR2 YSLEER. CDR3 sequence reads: CASSRGTGAYEQYF. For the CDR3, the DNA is TGCGCCAGCAGCCGAGGGACAGGGGCCTACGAGCAGTACTTC.

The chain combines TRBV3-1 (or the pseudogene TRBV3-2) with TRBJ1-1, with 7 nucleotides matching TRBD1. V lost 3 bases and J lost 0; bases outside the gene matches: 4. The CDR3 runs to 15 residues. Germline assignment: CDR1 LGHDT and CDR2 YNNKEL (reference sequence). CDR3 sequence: CASSQAGTVNTEAFF. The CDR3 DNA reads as TGTGCCAGCAGCCAGGCCGGGACAGTGAACACTGAAGCTTTCTTT.

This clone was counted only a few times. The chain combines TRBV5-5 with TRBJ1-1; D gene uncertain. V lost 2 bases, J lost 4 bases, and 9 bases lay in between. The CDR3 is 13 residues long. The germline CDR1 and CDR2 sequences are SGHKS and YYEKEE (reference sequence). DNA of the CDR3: TGTGCCAGCAGCTTAGGGAGTACCACTGAAGCTTTCTTT. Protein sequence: CASSLGSTTEAFF.